The clone carrying this T cell receptor (beta chain) was seen ten or more times. Semi-nested PCR with Nested Universal Primer A followed constant-region reverse priming of full-length variable regions. MiXCR, run by TCRdb on the 5' RACE reads, gives a single entry per CDR3 protein. The profile shows tens of thousands of distinct CDR3 sequences, approximately 17% of them singletons. This CDR3 comprises 15 residues. V was trimmed by 4 bases and J by 1 base, leaving 11 bases between them. CDR1 is MNHEY and CDR2 is SVGAGI in the germline V gene. Naive CD4+ T cells were purified with Tregs depleted by CD25.

The sample taken for sequencing was naive CD4+ T cells sorted from a lymph node. Sample subset: naive CD4+ T cells, CD4+CD45RA+CD25-. The chain joins TRBV6-5 to TRBJ2-1; D gene ambiguous. This clonotype was obtained from a female donor with breast cancer. This chain's CDR3 is CASSFRFKSYNEQFF. CDR3 nucleotide sequence: TGTGCCAGCAGTTTTCGATTCAAATCCTACAATGAGCAGTTCTTC.